A single sample is the source of the 27 T cell receptor beta chains below, sequenced in a study of CD8 T cells in Susac syndrome. RNA amounts of 0.5 to 1 ug underwent reverse transcription with random hexamers. MiXCR, applied by TCRdb to the immunoSEQ multiplex PCR reads, yields one record per CDR3 protein. The data show over 150,000 distinct CDR3 sequences, with approximately 93% seen just once and 0.09% to 0.095% held by the top ten. Sequenced input: CD4+ T cells from PBMCs. The source is a human donor with multiple sclerosis.

Written as DNA, the CDR3 is TGTGCCAGCAGTTACTCGAGCAGCCATCAGCCCCAGCATTTT. Protein: CASSYSSSHQPQHF. The J gene is TRBJ1-5, the V gene TRBV6-5; no clear D. Germline V gene data show CDR1 as MNHEY and CDR2 as SVGAGI. The V and J ends lost 0 bases and 5 bases respectively, with 8 bases between them. The CDR3 contains 14 residues.

The V gene is TRBV5-1, the J gene TRBJ2-1; no clear D. V lost 0 bases and J 2 bases, leaving 9 bases between the germline ends. The CDR3 runs to 15 residues. Germline-derived CDR1 and CDR2 are SGHRS and YFSETQ. CDR3: CASSLARLAYNEQFF. The CDR3 DNA reads as TGCGCCAGCAGCTTGGCGAGGCTCGCCTACAATGAGCAGTTCTTC.

The rearrangement links TRBV2 to TRBJ2-2; D is unresolved. V was trimmed by 1 base and J by 7 bases, leaving 7 bases between them. Per the germline V gene, CDR1 is SNHLY and CDR2 is FYNNEI. CDR3 length: 13 amino acids. The CDR3 sequence is CASSEDSIGELFF. CDR3 in DNA: TGTGCCAGCAGTGAAGATAGCATCGGGGAGCTGTTTTTT.

V is TRBV5-1 and J is TRBJ2-1; 7 nucleotides line up with TRBD2. Germline assignment: CDR1 SGHRS and CDR2 YFSETQ. The length of the CDR3 is 14 residues. After removal of 2 bases from V and 6 bases from J, the junction contained 5 bases not matched to a gene. This CDR3 is CASSFRWTSNEQFF. CDR3 DNA: TGCGCCAGCAGCTTCCGATGGACTAGCAATGAGCAGTTCTTC.

CDR3 amino acids: CASSEPSGRGENEQFF. The CDR3, as DNA: TGTGCCAGCAGTGAGCCTAGCGGGAGGGGGGAAAATGAGCAGTTCTTC. This sequence joins TRBV25-1 and TRBJ2-1; 12 bases line up with TRBD2. The V gene's germline CDR1 is MGHDK and CDR2 SYGVNS. The CDR3 sequence is 16 residues long. J was trimmed by 7 bases and V by 3 bases; bases with no gene match: 7.

The gene calls are TRBV29-1 and TRBJ2-7; D is unclear. Trimming left V 3 bases short and J 9 bases short, with 18 bases between. The germline CDR1 and CDR2 sequences are SQVTM and ANQGSEA. CDR3 size: 13 residues. This CDR3 reads CSVESPVKGGQYF. In DNA, the CDR3 is TGCAGCGTTGAGTCTCCCGTAAAGGGCGGGCAGTACTTC.

This clonotype was counted a single time. The gene calls are TRBV7-3 and TRBJ2-7; D remains ambiguous. Per germline, CDR1 SGHTA and CDR2 FQGTGA. V dropped 3 bases and J dropped 3 bases, with 9 bases sitting between them. CDR3 length: 13 amino acids. For the CDR3, the DNA is TGTGCCAGCAGCTTCGACATCTTCTACGAGCAGTACTTC. It encodes CASSFDIFYEQYF. Looking up the rest from reference TRBV7-3 and TRBJ2-7 gives the full variable domain: GAGVSQTPSNKVTEKGKYVELRCDPISGHTALYWYRQSLGQGPEFLIYFQGTGAADDSGLPNDRFFAVRPEGSVSTLKIQRTERGDSAVYLCASSFDIFYEQYFGPGTRLTVT.

This chain joins TRBV10-1 and TRBJ2-1; TRBD2 matches 12 bases. The J segment lost 9 bases and the V segment lost 4 bases, leaving 10 bases of the junction unmatched. Germline CDR1 is WNHNN and CDR2 is SYGVQD (reference sequence). This CDR3 has 16 amino acids. The CDR3: CASSGLAGEGSIEQFF. CDR3 DNA sequence: TGCGCCAGCAGTGGACTAGCGGGAGAAGGTTCGATTGAGCAGTTCTTC.

J is TRBJ2-5 and V is TRBV7-9; 7 nucleotides align to TRBD2. The CDR3 has 15 amino acids. Germline CDR1 reads SEHNR; CDR2 reads FQNEAQ (reference sequence). After removal of 3 bases from V and 2 bases from J, the junction contained 6 bases not matched to a gene. CDR3 sequence: CASSFLGGSQETQYF. In DNA form, the CDR3 reads TGTGCCAGCAGCTTTCTCGGGGGGTCACAAGAGACCCAGTACTTC.

V usage is TRBV5-1 and J usage is TRBJ2-7; D gene uncertain. CDR1 is SGHRS, CDR2 YFSETQ, per germline. The CDR3 consists of 13 residues. V was trimmed by 4 bases and J by 5 bases, leaving 13 bases between them. The CDR3 DNA reads as TGCGCCAGCAGCGGAGACACATCGAACGAGCAGTACTTC. This codes for CASSGDTSNEQYF. Using reference TRBV5-1 and TRBJ2-7 for the parts outside the CDR3, the full variable domain is KAGVTQTPRYLIKTRGQQVTLSCSPISGHRSVSWYQQTPGQGLQFLFEYFSETQRNKGNFPGRFSGRQFSNSRSEMNVSTLELGDSALYLCASSGDTSNEQYFGPGTRLTVT.

The rearrangement uses TRBV12-3 or TRBV12-4 and TRBJ1-2; 8 bases align to TRBD1. This CDR3 has 14 amino acids. The trim removed 5 bases at V and 7 bases at J, leaving 9 bases unmatched. CDR3 DNA: TGTGCCAGCAGTCCAGGGCAGGGGGCTGTTGGCTACACCTTC. Its protein is CASSPGQGAVGYTF.

The chain uses TRBV6-5 and TRBJ2-4, with D unclear. This CDR3 region has 13 residues. Per the germline V gene, CDR1 is MNHEY and CDR2 is SVGAGI. The V and J ends lost 6 bases and 5 bases respectively, with 11 bases between them. DNA of the CDR3: TGTGCCAGCAGAAAGGCCCGCCAAAACATTCAGTACTTC. It encodes CASRKARQNIQYF.

The chain employs TRBV6-1 and TRBJ1-4, with D unresolved. Germline CDR1 is MNHNS and CDR2 is SASEGT. The CDR3 consists of 14 residues. V dropped 7 bases and J dropped 0 bases, with 9 bases sitting between them. The CDR3 reads CASIRGTTNEKLFF. CDR3 DNA sequence: TGTGCCAGCATTCGAGGGACAACTAATGAAAAACTGTTTTTT.

For the CDR3, the DNA is TGCGCCAGCAGCCCCCAGGGACAGACGACCAACTATGGCTACACCTTC. Protein: CASSPQGQTTNYGYTF. V and J are TRBV5-1 and TRBJ1-2; the match to TRBD1 covers 7 bases. CDR3 length equals 16 residues. The germline CDR1 and CDR2 sequences are SGHRS and YFSETQ. J gave up 2 bases and V 4 bases, and 11 bases lay outside the gene matches.

The chain employs TRBV27 and TRBJ1-2, with 7 bases aligning to TRBD1. The CDR3 sequence is 13 residues long. V lost 5 bases and J lost 4; bases outside the gene matches: 4. CDR1 is MNHEY and CDR2 is SMNVEV in the germline V gene (reference sequence). CDR3 bases: TGTGCCAGCAGTACGAGGGACAGCTATGGCTACACCTTC. Translated: CASSTRDSYGYTF.

The chain combines TRBV6-2 or TRBV6-3 with TRBJ2-3, with D uncertain. Between the trimmed V and J ends, which lost 4 bases and 6 bases, there was a span of 5 bases. The germline gives CDR1 MNHEY, CDR2 SVGEGT. CDR3 length: 11 amino acids. CDR3 protein: CASSSLDTQYF. The DNA of the CDR3 is TGTGCCAGCAGTTCCCTTGATACGCAGTATTTT.

V and J are TRBV3-1 and TRBJ1-5, with TRBD1 matching over 8 bases. In germline, CDR1 is LGHDT, CDR2 YNNKEL (reference sequence). The V segment lost 4 bases and the J segment 3 bases; nucleotides outside the gene matches: 5. CDR3 length: 15 residues. DNA for the CDR3: TGTGCCAGCAGCCTCACAGGGGGACCCAATCAGCCCCAGCATTTT. Translated, it gives CASSLTGGPNQPQHF. Complete variable domain (other parts from reference TRBV3-1 and TRBJ1-5): DTAVSQTPKYLVTQMGNDKSIKCEQNLGHDTMYWYKQDSKKFLKIMFSYNNKELIINETVPNRFSPKSPDKAHLNLHINSLELGDSAVYFCASSLTGGPNQPQHFGDGTRLSIL.

The chain couples TRBV20-1 to TRBJ2-5; 10 positions agree with TRBD2. The CDR3 extends over 14 amino acids. Germline trimming cut 4 bases from V and 7 bases from J; bases unmatched to any gene: 9. Germline CDR1 and CDR2: DFQATT and SNEGSKA (reference sequence). CDR3 protein: CSAISSGGGGTQYF. The CDR3 DNA is TGCAGTGCTATATCTAGCGGGGGCGGCGGGACCCAGTACTTC.

This clonotype occurred once. As DNA, the CDR3 is TGTGCCAGCAGTTTACAGGGGACCTATGGCTACACCTTC. This gives the protein CASSLQGTYGYTF. The chain couples TRBV28 to TRBJ1-2; perhaps TRBD1 as D (6 bases). V was trimmed by 2 bases and J by 4 bases, leaving 8 bases between them. The CDR3 covers 13 residues. Looked up from germline, CDR1 is MDHEN and CDR2 is SYDVKM.

This chain joins TRBV4-3 and TRBJ2-7, with TRBD2 matching 10 bases. Per germline, CDR1 LGHNA and CDR2 YSLEER. The CDR3 is made up of 18 amino acids. V shed 5 bases, J shed 1 base, and the junction held 14 bases outside the gene matches. The CDR3: CASSSDGGTSGKSYEQYF. CDR3 nucleotides: TGCGCCAGCAGCTCGGATGGGGGTACTAGCGGGAAGTCCTACGAGCAGTACTTC.

The chain employs TRBV28 and TRBJ1-1; D is uncertain. Looked up from germline, CDR1 is MDHEN and CDR2 is SYDVKM. V was cut by 10 bases and J by 4 bases, with 10 bases left in between. The CDR3 sequence is 11 residues long. In nucleotides, the CDR3 is TGTGCCACCACGGCCGGCACTGAAGCTTTCTTT. Encoded protein: CATTAGTEAFF.

The chain recombines TRBV30 with TRBJ1-1, with D hard to call. The CDR3 consists of 13 residues. V lost 2 bases to trimming and J lost 3 bases, with 10 bases between them. Germline loops: CDR1 GTSNPN, CDR2 SVGIG (reference sequence). This CDR3 is CAWSLFYYTEAFF. CDR3 in DNA: TGTGCCTGGAGTCTTTTTTATTACACTGAAGCTTTCTTT.

J is TRBJ2-7 and V is TRBV5-1, with 9 bases lining up with TRBD2. The germline CDR1 and CDR2 sequences are SGHRS and YFSETQ. The CDR3 has 16 residues. Unmatched junction bases numbered 17, after V lost 6 bases and J lost 7 bases. The CDR3: CASTMSPLAGSGEQYF. CDR3 nucleotide sequence: TGCGCCAGCACCATGTCCCCTCTAGCGGGGAGTGGAGAGCAGTACTTC.

The V and J genes are TRBV9 and TRBJ2-7; D call uncertain. Germline lookup yields CDR1 SGDLS and CDR2 YYNGEE. The CDR3 spans 15 residues. Between the trimmed V and J ends, which lost 1 base and 3 bases, there was a span of 14 bases. The CDR3 DNA reads as TGTGCCAGCAGCGTAACCCCGGACGGTCTCTACGAGCAGTACTTC. Translated: CASSVTPDGLYEQYF.

The chain carries TRBV2 and TRBJ1-2; 8 bases align to TRBD1. CDR1 is SNHLY, CDR2 FYNNEI, per germline. This CDR3 has 13 residues. V lost 6 bases, J lost 4 bases, and 4 bases stayed unmatched. CDR3 sequence reads: CASRGQESYGYTF. The DNA for the CDR3 is TGTGCCAGCAGGGGACAGGAGAGCTATGGCTACACCTTC.

The genes are TRBV19 and TRBJ2-7; D is perhaps TRBD2 (6 bases). From germline, CDR1 is LNHDA and CDR2 SQIVND (reference sequence). Trimming pared 8 bases from V and 0 bases from J, leaving 14 bases between. The CDR3 is made up of 14 amino acids. CDR3 nucleotide sequence: TGTGCCAGTGCCTTAGCGGAGAGCTCCTACGAGCAGTACTTC. Translation gives CASALAESSYEQYF.

This clonotype was recorded only once. The chain uses TRBV20-1 and TRBJ2-2; TRBD2 might be the D (6 bases). This CDR3 contains 15 residues. The V and J ends lost 3 bases and 0 bases respectively, with 11 bases between them. Germline CDR1 DFQATT, CDR2 SNEGSKA (reference sequence). CDR3 in amino acids: CSASPLAPNTGELFF. The CDR3 nucleotides read TGCAGTGCTAGTCCCCTAGCGCCGAACACCGGGGAGCTGTTTTTT.